The clone carrying this T cell receptor beta chain was seen many times. Its antigen remains unidentified. This entry belongs to a study of T cell repertoires in cytomegalovirus infection. With 3 bases removed from V and 1 base from J, the gap between germline ends came to 25 bases. This CDR3 is 19 amino acids long. Germline CDR1 reads SGHRS; CDR2 reads YFSETQ. TCRdb analysed the reads with MiXCR anew, one entry per CDR3 protein. The sample lists about 140,000 distinct CDR3 sequences, under 8% occurring once. Overall study findings and caveats: The response measured ex vivo was dominated by TCR beta clonotypes (HLA-C-restricted and CMV-specific).

The sequence came from a human donor in good health (CMV status not recorded). Some clones in this sample may be carry-over from other donors' samples. Sequenced sample: PBMCs. This chain connects TRBV5-1 to TRBJ1-1, with D perhaps TRBD1 (5 bases). CDR3 DNA: TGCGCCAGCAGCTCCTATACCCTTCCAGGGAAACGGGGGAACACTGAAGCTTTCTTT. It yields the protein CASSSYTLPGKRGNTEAFF.